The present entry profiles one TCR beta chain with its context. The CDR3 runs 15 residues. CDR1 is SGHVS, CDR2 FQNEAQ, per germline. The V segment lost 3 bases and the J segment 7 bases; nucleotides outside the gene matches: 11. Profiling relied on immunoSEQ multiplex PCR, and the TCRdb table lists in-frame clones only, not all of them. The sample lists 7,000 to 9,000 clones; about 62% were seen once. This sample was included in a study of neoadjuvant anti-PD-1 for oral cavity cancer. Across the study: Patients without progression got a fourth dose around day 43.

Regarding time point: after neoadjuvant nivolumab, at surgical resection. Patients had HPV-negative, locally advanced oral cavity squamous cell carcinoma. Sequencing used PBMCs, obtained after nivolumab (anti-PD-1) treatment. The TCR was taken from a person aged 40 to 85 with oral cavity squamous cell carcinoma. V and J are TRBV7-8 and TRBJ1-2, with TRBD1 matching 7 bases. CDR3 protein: CASSFTGQRFGGYTF. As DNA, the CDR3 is TGTGCCAGCAGCTTTACGGGACAGCGCTTTGGTGGCTACACCTTC.